This entry describes one TCR beta chain. Its antigen remains unidentified. Base qualities are not provided; no much larger clone lies one nucleotide away. Explained via the paper, the time point label denotes: about 28 days (+/-7) after the second vaccine dose. Because spike-specific TCR depth and breadth did not differ between the two schedules, AZD1222 recipients who got a second dose at roughly 4 weeks were pooled with those who got a second dose at roughly 12 weeks. Samples from vaccinated people were obtained from the UK trials COV001 and COV002, which included a single-blind randomized controlled phase 2/3 trial of AZD1222 (ChAdOx1 nCoV-19) in healthy adults. For TCRbeta chain sequencing, PBMC samples were collected from trial participants at day 0 and at day 28 after the second dose. The CDR3 regions of human TCRbeta chains were analyzed by immunosequencing. Processing in the source paper ran as follows. TCRs in the repertoires were matched against a reference library of SARS-CoV-2-specific TCRs that had been generated with the MIRA antigen-specificity platform. Breadth was defined as the fraction of unique TCRs that were SARS-CoV-2-associated. Depth was defined as the fraction of total T cells that were SARS-CoV-2-associated. Using the MIRA data, each spike-specific TCR was assigned both to the spike region to which the TCR was reactive and to a CD4 or CD8 class. Log10-transformed breadth and depth values were compared by one-way ANOVA with Sidak's multiple comparisons tests. Not all clones reach the TCRdb copy of this immuneACCESS table, which keeps in-frame sequences only. Checked studies attribute under half of the gap to unresolved V genes and leave the rest unexplained. That table supplies the V and J calls and clone size; D and trimming were determined from the DNA. The sample has 100,000 to 150,000 clones on record, approximately 80% of them singletons. The ten top clones hold roughly a quarter of the sample.

This sample was included in a study of T cell responses to AZD1222 COVID-19 vaccine (dated by TCRdb to the early 2020s). Background on the whole study: TCR sequencing was performed for 230 to 250 trial participants, of whom around 200 were given two doses of AZD1222 and some 26 were given two doses of MenACWY control vaccine. Trial participants were enrolled into age subgroups of 18-55, 56-69 and 70-plus years, which contained approximately 150, 30 and 60 TCR-sequenced participants, respectively. What the authors observed across the whole study: Because no day 14 peak-response samples were available, repertoires were characterized only after the peak T cell response. The whole spike protein was spanned by vaccine-associated CD4 TCRs, and dominant responses were seen in regions 160-218 and 743-854. Conclusions about previously exposed vaccinees are limited because only five to seven AZD1222 recipients were SARS-CoV-2 seropositive at baseline. After two AZD1222 doses, both the breadth and the depth of spike-specific TCRs were significantly higher than at day 0 and than in MenACWY recipients. Participants were mostly white British and included more females than males, and it was suggested by the authors that clonal diversity may have been underestimated. The 56-69-year group was small, and its depth increase did not reach significance, likely because of low power. Reportedly, close to half of the unique spike-specific TCRs recognized epitopes lying outside the regions that are mutated in the B.1.351 and B.1.1.7 variants.

The input for sequencing was peripheral blood, taken 28 days after the second AZD1222 dose. The source is an adult who received the AZD1222 COVID-19 vaccine.

The CDR3 loop reads CASSSPGRGEQYF. The DNA reads as follows: TGTGCCAGCAGTTCGCCGGGACGTGGCGAGCAGTACTTC. The sequence links TRBV28 to TRBJ2-7; the D call is possibly TRBD1 or TRBD2, each sharing 5 bases. The germline V gene yields MDHEN for CDR1 and SYDVKM for CDR2. Counted from cysteine to phenylalanine, this CDR3 has 13 amino acids. Only the CDR3 portion is preserved as DNA: 39 bases, with reading frame beginning at the first base. The junction carries 13 bases between V and J, which are trimmed by 4 bases and 6 bases respectively. Joined to the reference TRBV28 and TRBJ2-7 proteins, this CDR3 gives the full variable domain: DVKVTQSSRYLVKRTGEKVFLECVQDMDHENMFWYRQDPGLGLRLIYFSYDVKMKEKGDIPEGYSVSREKKERFSLILESASTNQTSMYLCASSSPGRGEQYFGPGTRLTVT.